One sample yielded the 17 T cell receptor beta chains listed below, sequenced in a study of T-cell reconstitution after alpha-beta-depleted transplantation in children (dated by TCRdb to 2016 to 2017). The sample's treatment or condition label, decoded: allogeneic hematopoietic cell transplantation with graft depleted of TCRalphabeta T cells and CD19 B cells. Libraries came from PCR. The sequencer was an Illumina HiSeq 2500. To normalize quantification of the TCRbeta repertoire, the TCR libraries were built with molecular barcoding that relied on unique molecular identifiers. TCRdb itself trimmed the public reads at Q25 with fastp, ran MiXCR and retained productive beta chains. For every CDR3 protein sequence, its rows merge into one entry that carries the most common genes and DNA. In this sample the table shows under 50,000 distinct CDR3 sequences, 40% to 65% of which occur a single time. The ten largest make up 35% to 40% of the sample.

The sequences come from peripheral blood, collected before TCRalphabeta/CD19-depleted stem cell transplant. These receptors came from a boy in the first two years of life with SCID, due to receive a stem cell transplant.

This clonotype is a singleton in its sample. The chain joins TRBV12-3 or TRBV12-4 to TRBJ2-2, with D unresolved. The CDR3 contains 13 residues. Trimming shortened V by 3 bases and J by 4 bases, and 6 bases separated the two germline ends. DNA for the CDR3: TGTGCCAGCAGTTTTGGGGTCACCGGGGAGCTGTTTTTT. Residues: CASSFGVTGELFF.

The chain recombines TRBV29-1 with TRBJ2-1; D may be TRBD2 (6 bases). This CDR3 is built from 11 residues. V was clipped by 5 bases and J by 10 bases, with 12 bases between them. CDR1 and CDR2 (germline): SQVTM, ANQGSEA. For the CDR3, the DNA is TGCAGCGTTCTGGGGGGAGGCGAGCAGTTCTTC. Its protein is CSVLGGGEQFF.

The chain recombines TRBV29-1 with TRBJ2-3; D is unresolved. Germline CDR1 reads SQVTM; CDR2 reads ANQGSEA. The CDR3 contains 15 residues. V was pared by 0 bases and J by 2 bases, with 12 bases between. CDR3 DNA: TGCAGCGTTGAAGATCAAGCTAGGGTCACAGATACGCAGTATTTT. Translating gives CSVEDQARVTDTQYF.

The rearrangement joins TRBV5-1 to TRBJ2-1, with 12 bases lining up with TRBD2. The ends lost 3 bases at V and 7 bases at J; junction bases unmatched: 11. The CDR3 is made up of 17 amino acids. Looked up from germline, CDR1 is SGHRS and CDR2 is YFSETQ. DNA for the CDR3: TGCGCCAGCAGCTCTCCGGGACTAGCGGGTCCTGTGAATGAGCAGTTCTTC. It specifies CASSSPGLAGPVNEQFF. Combining the CDR3 with reference TRBV5-1 and TRBJ2-1 gives the whole variable domain KAGVTQTPRYLIKTRGQQVTLSCSPISGHRSVSWYQQTPGQGLQFLFEYFSETQRNKGNFPGRFSGRQFSNSRSEMNVSTLELGDSALYLCASSSPGLAGPVNEQFFGPGTRLTVL.

The table lists this clonotype with many counts. J is TRBJ2-1 and V is TRBV20-1; 7 nucleotides agree with TRBD1. Germline V lookup: CDR1 DFQATT, CDR2 SNEGSKA (reference sequence). V trimming: 0 bases; J trimming: 7 bases; junction bases outside the gene matches: 3. The CDR3 sequence is 13 residues long. CDR3 sequence (DNA): TGCAGTGCTAGAGAGGACAGGCGGAATGAGCAGTTCTTC. Protein product: CSAREDRRNEQFF.

This clonotype was seen a handful of times. This chain joins TRBV4-1 and TRBJ1-5; D gene unclear. Trimming removed 4 bases at V and 0 bases at J, with 10 bases between. The CDR3 loop spans 15 amino acids. The germline V gene has CDR1 MGHRA and CDR2 YSYEKL. This CDR3 reads CASSRGSYSNQPQHF. The DNA of the CDR3 is TGCGCCAGCAGCCGCGGCAGTTATAGCAATCAGCCCCAGCATTTT.

This clonotype was seen at least ten times. The V and J genes are TRBV9 and TRBJ2-3, with 13 bases lining up with TRBD2. The CDR3 length is 18 residues. J lost 1 base, V lost 0 bases, and 5 bases had no gene match. The germline gives CDR1 SGDLS, CDR2 YYNGEE. The CDR3 region is CASSVGLGTSGGTDTQYF. The CDR3 DNA sequence: TGTGCCAGCAGCGTAGGCCTCGGGACTAGCGGGGGCACAGATACGCAGTATTTT.

This clonotype was seen a few times. The chain uses TRBV5-1 and TRBJ2-3; tentatively, D is TRBD1 (6 bases). The germline CDR1 and CDR2 sequences are SGHRS and YFSETQ. This CDR3 has 14 residues. The V end lost 6 bases, the J end lost 2 bases, and 13 bases lay between the germline ends. The CDR3 spells CASNPGDNTDTQYF. In nucleotides, the CDR3 is TGCGCCAGCAATCCAGGGGACAACACAGATACGCAGTATTTT.

This clonotype has a handful of counts. V is TRBV10-3 and J is TRBJ2-7, with 8 bases that match TRBD2. CDR1 is ENHRY, CDR2 SYGVKD, per germline. This CDR3 region has 12 residues. V was clipped by 6 bases and J by 5 bases; unmatched bases: 3. CDR3 sequence: CAIRGLDNEQYF. CDR3 DNA sequence: TGTGCCATCAGGGGACTAGACAACGAGCAGTACTTC.

The chain links TRBV3-1 to TRBJ2-1; 14 nucleotides agree with TRBD2. This CDR3 contains 17 residues. The trim removed 3 bases at V and 7 bases at J, leaving 8 bases unmatched. Germline CDR1 reads LGHDT; CDR2 reads YNNKEL (reference sequence). The CDR3 DNA is TGTGCCAGCAGCCAGGCCACCGGACTAGCGGGGGGTAATGAGCAGTTCTTC. Translating it yields CASSQATGLAGGNEQFF.

V gene TRBV7-9 combines with J gene TRBJ2-1, with 7 bases identical to TRBD1. Germline-derived CDR1 and CDR2 are SEHNR and FQNEAQ (reference sequence). V dropped 8 bases and J dropped 1; count of bases not matched to a gene: 2. The CDR3 runs to 13 residues. In DNA form, the CDR3 reads TGTGCCAGCGACAGGGAATCCTACAATGAGCAGTTCTTC. As protein: CASDRESYNEQFF.

The V gene is TRBV27, the J gene TRBJ2-3, with unresolved D. Germline loops: CDR1 MNHEY, CDR2 SMNVEV (reference sequence). Trimming pared 1 base from V and 0 bases from J, leaving 11 bases between. This CDR3 contains 16 residues. The CDR3 spells CASSLWWTASTDTQYF. CDR3 coding DNA: TGTGCCAGCAGTTTATGGTGGACGGCCAGCACAGATACGCAGTATTTT.

This clonotype was counted at least ten times. The V and J genes are TRBV5-1 and TRBJ2-3, with 13 bases that match TRBD2. Germline V gives CDR1 SGHRS, CDR2 YFSETQ. The CDR3 totals 18 residues. V was pared by 4 bases and J by 0 bases, with 8 bases of the junction left unmatched. For the CDR3, the DNA is TGCGCCAGCAGCCCGGGACTAGCGGGGACCCCTAGCACAGATACGCAGTATTTT. It encodes CASSPGLAGTPSTDTQYF.

The genes are TRBV5-5 and TRBJ2-1; tentatively, D is TRBD2 (7 bases). The length of the CDR3 is 16 residues. V was shortened by 6 bases and J by 6 bases, with 22 bases between the two germline ends. CDR1 SGHKS and CDR2 YYEKEE come from the germline V gene (reference sequence). The CDR3 DNA is TGTGCCAGCATCCTTACGGAGGGGGGGATTGGCAATGAGCAGTTCTTC. This codes for CASILTEGGIGNEQFF.

This clonotype has ten or more counts. The V and J genes are TRBV6-5 and TRBJ1-5; possible D gene TRBD1, 6 bases. The length of the CDR3 is 13 residues. Germline V gene data show CDR1 as MNHEY and CDR2 as SVGAGI. Trimming removed 8 bases from V and 5 bases from J, with 13 bases in between. CDR3 nucleotide sequence: TGTGCCAGCGAGGGGGACAACGATCAGCCCCAGCATTTT. Its protein product is CASEGDNDQPQHF.

The rearrangement joins TRBV20-1 to TRBJ2-2; D is unresolved. This CDR3 region has 13 residues. CDR1 and CDR2 (germline): DFQATT, SNEGSKA (reference sequence). The V and J ends lost 6 bases and 6 bases respectively, with 14 bases between them. The CDR3 region is CSAPDASSGELFF. The CDR3 DNA sequence: TGCAGTGCCCCGGACGCTTCCTCCGGGGAGCTGTTTTTT.

Only a few counts were recorded for this clonotype. The chain links TRBV4-2 to TRBJ1-6; TRBD1 aligns across 9 bases. J lost 8 bases, V lost 2 bases, and 7 bases had no gene match. This CDR3 is 16 amino acids long. Germline V gives CDR1 LGHNA, CDR2 YNFKEQ. DNA for the CDR3: TGTGCCAGCAGCCAAAAAACCGGGACAGGGCATTCACCCCTCCACTTT. It encodes CASSQKTGTGHSPLHF.